Below are 4 T cell receptor beta chains sequenced from a single sample in a study of T cell responses to AZD1222 COVID-19 vaccine. Clones were sequenced by immunoSEQ multiplex PCR, and TCRdb holds only the in-frame ones, with some missing. The sample holds 150,000 or so clones, about 91% seen once. The sample in question was peripheral blood, obtained 28 days after the second AZD1222 dose. The receptor set was obtained from an adult who received the AZD1222 COVID-19 vaccine.

The chain employs TRBV15 and TRBJ2-1; 9 positions match TRBD2. Germline V gives CDR1 LNHNV, CDR2 YYDKDF (reference sequence). The CDR3 runs to 15 residues. With 3 bases clipped from V and 8 bases from J, the junction kept 8 bases outside the gene matches. The CDR3 DNA reads as TGTGCCACCAGCAGGGTAGCGGGGGAGGGGCATGAGCAGTTCTTC. Its translation is CATSRVAGEGHEQFF.

This clone was seen once. The CDR3, as DNA: TGTGCCAGCAGCCCGCCGCGGGACAGACTTTACTATGGCTACACCTTC. This sequence encodes CASSPPRDRLYYGYTF. V usage is TRBV6-2 or TRBV6-3 and J usage is TRBJ1-2, with 7 bases fitting TRBD1. The CDR3 is made up of 16 amino acids. Unmatched junction bases numbered 13, after V lost 6 bases and J lost 3 bases. The germline CDR1 and CDR2 sequences are MNHEY and SVGEGT.

This clone was picked up one time. V and J are TRBV4-2 and TRBJ1-5; weak D call: TRBD1 (6 bases). Germline V lookup: CDR1 LGHNA, CDR2 YNFKEQ. The CDR3 is 13 amino acids. V was cut by 2 bases and J by 4 bases, with 6 bases left in between. The CDR3 sequence: CASSQQGNQPQHF. The CDR3 DNA reads as TGTGCCAGCAGCCAACAGGGGAATCAGCCCCAGCATTTT.

This chain uses TRBV5-5 with TRBJ1-2, with D uncertain. This CDR3 is built from 15 residues. Trimming pared 0 bases from V and 0 bases from J, leaving 9 bases between. CDR1 SGHKS and CDR2 YYEKEE come from the germline V gene (reference sequence). CDR3 sequence (DNA): TGTGCCAGCAGCTTGGAGCGAGGTACTAACTATGGCTACACCTTC. This codes for CASSLERGTNYGYTF. The variable domain in full, with the rest retrieved from reference TRBV5-5 and TRBJ1-2, is DAGVTQSPTHLIKTRGQQVTLRCSPISGHKSVSWYQQVLGQGPQFIFQYYEKEERGRGNFPDRFSARQFPNYSSELNVNALLLGDSALYLCASSLERGTNYGYTFGSGTRLTVV.